This T cell receptor beta chain was identified during a study of blood T cell repertoires in COVID-19 (dated by TCRdb to the early 2020s). For context, the study as a whole: Samples covering the acute and convalescent phases of COVID-19 were provided by collaborators in the United States, Italy and Spain. The prospective study material was composed of cDNA or gDNA derived from T cells, B-cell-depleted T cells, or PBMCs. Deeply sampled blood TCRbeta repertoires from subjects exposed to, actively infected with, or recovered from COVID-19 were included in the dataset. The repertoires were made available in a free public database intended to serve as a resource for research on the immune response to SARS-CoV-2. Samples came from the ongoing ImmuneRACE study (first 160 participants) plus 1,254 subjects from 6 global collaborators. A de-identified subject ID, COVID-19 status, age in years and sex were almost always included in the sample metadata. Where HLA class I and class II types were available, the types were taken from metadata supplied by the sample provider, not from assay-based typing.

To note about this clone: The antigen it recognizes is unknown. Within one base of it there is no much larger clone, and no base qualities were kept.

TCRbeta CDR3 regions were amplified from genomic DNA using the immunoSEQ Assay, a bias-controlled multiplex PCR. Regarding the original processing steps: Nucleated cell counts per sample were estimated from amplification of reference gene primers within the assay. To quantify the absolute abundance of each unique TCRbeta CDR3 rearrangement, sequence reads were collapsed and filtered. Productive Simpson clonality was computed per sample as the square root of Simpson's diversity index over productive rearrangements. TCRdb re-hosts the immuneACCESS table, in-frame sequences only. Its copies lack some clones; in the studies checked, an unresolved V gene accounts for under half of them, and the cause for the rest is not known. V and J calls and clone size are given by that table; D and trimming were obtained from the DNA. The sample yields some 700,000 clones; 80% to 90% were counted once. Together, the top ten hold approximately 0.25% of the sample.

Findings and caveats that apply to the study as a whole: The amount of clinical and demographic metadata varied by source and participant and was provided uncurated.

The collaborating institutions used their own protocols to collect whole blood in K2EDTA tubes. For TCRbeta analysis, collaborator samples were shipped as frozen whole blood, as isolated PBMCs, or as DNA extracted from either sample type. Its CDR3 holds 13 amino acids, cysteine through phenylalanine. CDR3 DNA is the only sequence kept; it has 39 bases, read in frame from the first base. The germline V gene (reference sequence) provides CDR1 LNHNV and CDR2 YYDKDF. The V and J ends are trimmed by 5 bases and 5 bases, leaving 12 bases between them. This TCR came from a woman younger than 30 with acute or convalescent COVID-19. Sequenced sample: peripheral blood. The chain joins TRBV15 to TRBJ1-2; there is no confident call for the D gene. The CDR3 reads as follows: CATSEGFGYGYTF. The nucleotide sequence reads TGTGCCACCAGCGAGGGATTTGGGTATGGCTACACCTTC.